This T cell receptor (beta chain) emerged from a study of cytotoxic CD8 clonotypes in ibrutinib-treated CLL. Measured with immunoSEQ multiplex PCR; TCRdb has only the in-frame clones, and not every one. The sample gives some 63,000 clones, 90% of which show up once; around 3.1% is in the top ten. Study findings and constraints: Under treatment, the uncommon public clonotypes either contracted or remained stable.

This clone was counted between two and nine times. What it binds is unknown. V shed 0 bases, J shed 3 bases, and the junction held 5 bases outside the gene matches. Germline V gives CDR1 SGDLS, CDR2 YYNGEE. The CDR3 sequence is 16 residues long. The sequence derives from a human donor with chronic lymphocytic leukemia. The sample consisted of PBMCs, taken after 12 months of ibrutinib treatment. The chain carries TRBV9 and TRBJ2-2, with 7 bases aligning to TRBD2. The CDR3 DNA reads TGTGCCAGCAGCGTAGCACCAGCGGGGCACACCGGGGAGCTGTTTTTT. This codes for CASSVAPAGHTGELFF.